These 28 T cell receptor beta chains came from one sample sequenced in a study of cytomegalovirus exposure and HLA in healthy donors. PCR amplification relied on 60 Vbeta primers (plus 13 Jbeta primers). Using immunoSEQ multiplex PCR, the repertoire was profiled, and TCRdb retains in-frame clones only, with some absent. The sample holds over 95,000 clones; around 77% are singletons and the top ten take 5% to 5.5%. Material: PBMCs. These receptors all stem from a woman in her 30s in good health and CMV-seropositive.

The chain employs TRBV14 and TRBJ2-3; no clear D. This CDR3 spans 14 amino acids. Deletions cut 1 base from V and 3 bases from J, with 8 bases between. Germline V gives CDR1 SGHDN, CDR2 FVKESK. CDR3 coding DNA: TGTGCCAGCAGCCAAGTGGGCAGTACAGATACGCAGTATTTT. Its protein is CASSQVGSTDTQYF.

This clone was seen only once. The V and J genes are TRBV6-4 and TRBJ2-3; 10 nucleotides match TRBD1. The CDR3 is made up of 15 amino acids. Germline V gene lookup returns CDR1 MRHNA and CDR2 SNTAGT. V lost 4 bases to trimming and J lost 5 bases; unmatched junction nucleotides: 6. Here the CDR3 DNA reads TGTGCCAGCAGTGTGTCGACAGGGGGCAGAGATACGCAGTATTTT. This codes for CASSVSTGGRDTQYF.

The rearrangement uses TRBV5-4 and TRBJ2-5, with 10 bases aligning to TRBD2. V gave up 5 bases and J gave up 6 bases; unmatched junction bases: 13. CDR1 SGHNT and CDR2 YYREEE come from the germline V gene (reference sequence). The CDR3 runs 16 residues. The CDR3 DNA follows: TGTGCCAGCAGTTTTCCTAGCGGGGGCTCGGAGAAGACCCAGTACTTC. Translation: CASSFPSGGSEKTQYF.

The chain employs TRBV7-9 and TRBJ1-2, with D perhaps matching TRBD1 (6 bases). Trimming stripped 5 bases from V and 9 bases from J, with 16 bases between. In germline, CDR1 is SEHNR, CDR2 FQNEAQ (reference sequence). The CDR3 consists of 13 residues. DNA of the CDR3: TGTGCCAGCAGCACTCAACAGGGTAGCAGCTACACCTTC. Its protein is CASSTQQGSSYTF.

The CDR3 DNA follows: TGTGCCACGGAAGTGGGCAGTGTCAAGGAGCAGTACTTC. It encodes CATEVGSVKEQYF. The V and J genes are TRBV7-9 and TRBJ2-7; D remains ambiguous. This CDR3 spans 13 amino acids. Germline-derived CDR1 and CDR2 are SEHNR and FQNEAQ (reference sequence). The V gene lost 10 bases and the J gene lost 7 bases, with 20 bases spanning the gap.

This clone was seen more than once but under ten times. The V and J genes are TRBV29-1 and TRBJ1-1, with TRBD1 as a possible D gene (6 bases). The V end was cut by 4 bases, the J end by 0 bases, with 9 bases between. This CDR3 comprises 13 residues. CDR1 SQVTM and CDR2 ANQGSEA come from the germline V gene. Here the CDR3 reads CSVVGDMNTEAFF. The CDR3, as DNA: TGCAGCGTTGTCGGGGACATGAACACTGAAGCTTTCTTT.

This clone was found once. The chain recombines TRBV12-5 with TRBJ2-1, with D possibly TRBD2 on 6 matching bases. There are 14 residues in the CDR3. Germline V CDR1 and CDR2: LGHNT, FRNRAP. The germline V and J ends were trimmed by 2 bases and 5 bases, with 10 bases remaining between them. The CDR3 protein is CASGLYSGDNEQFF. CDR3 sequence (DNA): TGTGCTAGTGGTTTGTATTCGGGGGACAATGAGCAGTTCTTC.

The genes are TRBV25-1 and TRBJ1-2, with 8 nucleotides matching TRBD1. CDR1 and CDR2 (germline): MGHDK, SYGVNS. This CDR3 is 13 amino acids long. V shed 4 bases, J shed 6 bases, and the junction held 4 bases outside the gene matches. The CDR3 DNA follows: TGTGCCAGCAGTGGGACAGGGTCCGATGGCTACACCTTC. This gives the protein CASSGTGSDGYTF.

This clone has a handful of counts. This sequence joins TRBV6-6 and TRBJ2-7; D may be TRBD1 (5 bases). V gave up 4 bases and J gave up 6 bases, with 10 bases separating them. CDR1 and CDR2 (germline): MNHNY, SVGAGI (reference sequence). This CDR3 is built from 12 residues. The CDR3 reads CASSSRVGEQYF. The CDR3 DNA reads TGTGCCAGCAGTTCCAGGGTGGGCGAGCAGTACTTC.

The chain uses TRBV19 and TRBJ2-7; maybe TRBD2 (6 bases). V was shortened by 1 base and J by 0 bases, with 10 bases between the two germline ends. The CDR3 runs to 15 residues. In germline, CDR1 is LNHDA, CDR2 SQIVND (reference sequence). The CDR3 DNA follows: TGTGCCAGTAGTATAGGTCTAGCGAGCTCCTACGAGCAGTACTTC. This gives the protein CASSIGLASSYEQYF.

The chain employs TRBV5-1 and TRBJ2-5; D is ambiguous. With 7 bases removed from V and 5 bases from J, the gap between germline ends came to 15 bases. This CDR3 contains 13 residues. From germline, CDR1 is SGHRS and CDR2 YFSETQ. The CDR3 here is CASAVDLRETQYF. CDR3 DNA: TGCGCCAGCGCTGTCGACTTGAGGGAGACCCAGTACTTC.

The chain uses TRBV30 and TRBJ2-5, with D possibly TRBD2 on 6 matching bases. Matching the DNA end better, TRBJ2-7 makes the J call doubtful. CDR3 length equals 13 residues. The V gene's germline CDR1 is GTSNPN and CDR2 SVGIG (reference sequence). CDR3 amino acids: CAWIPGDSYEQYF. The CDR3 nucleotides are TGTGCCTGGATACCGGGGGATTCCTACGAGCAGTACTTC.

V and J are TRBV5-1 and TRBJ1-1; D is uncertain. Trimming left V 4 bases short and J 1 base short, with 8 bases between. CDR3 length: 13 residues. Germline assignment: CDR1 SGHRS and CDR2 YFSETQ. CDR3 sequence reads: CASSMDGNTEAFF. The CDR3 DNA follows: TGCGCCAGCAGCATGGACGGGAACACTGAAGCTTTCTTT.

As concerns this clone: Distinct nucleotide sequences in the sample also encode this CDR3. The CDR3 sequence is CASSYSTGGTEAFF. The CDR3 coding sequence is TGTGCCAGCAGTTACTCTACTGGGGGGACTGAAGCTTTCTTT. This chain joins TRBV6-5 and TRBJ1-1; D perhaps matches TRBD1 (5 bases). Germline V lookup: CDR1 MNHEY, CDR2 SVGAGI. The CDR3 covers 14 residues. Between the trimmed V and J ends, which lost 0 bases and 5 bases, there was a span of 10 bases.

The rearrangement uses TRBV2 and TRBJ2-5, with TRBD2 matching 13 bases. The V and J ends lost 3 bases and 5 bases, in that order; junction bases with no gene match: 6. This CDR3 comprises 16 residues. CDR1 and CDR2 (germline): SNHLY, FYNNEI. The CDR3 coding sequence is TGTGCCAGCAGTGAGGGGACTAGCGGGGCTAGTGAGACCCAGTACTTC. Translation gives CASSEGTSGASETQYF.

The chain is built from TRBV4-1 and TRBJ2-1; perhaps TRBD2 as D (6 bases). Germline V CDR1 and CDR2: MGHRA, YSYEKL. Trimming pared 0 bases from V and 4 bases from J, leaving 13 bases between. The CDR3 is 16 amino acids. CDR3: CASSQDSDGGYNEQFF. CDR3 coding DNA: TGCGCCAGCAGCCAAGATAGTGACGGGGGTTACAATGAGCAGTTCTTC.

This clone was detected only a few times. The gene calls are TRBV2 and TRBJ1-1, with D uncertain. Per germline, CDR1 SNHLY and CDR2 FYNNEI. The CDR3 runs to 13 residues. The V gene lost 6 bases and the J gene lost 1 base, with 9 bases spanning the gap. CDR3 protein: CASSVRQNTEAFF. CDR3 DNA: TGTGCCAGCAGCGTCCGACAGAACACTGAAGCTTTCTTT.

This chain uses TRBV9 with TRBJ2-7, with D uncertain. CDR3 length: 15 amino acids. Trimming shortened V by 0 bases and J by 3 bases, and 13 bases separated the two germline ends. Germline lookup yields CDR1 SGDLS and CDR2 YYNGEE. CDR3 residues: CASSVGSQPFYEQYF. For the CDR3, the DNA is TGTGCCAGCAGCGTAGGATCACAACCCTTCTACGAGCAGTACTTC.

In nucleotides, the CDR3 is TGTGCCAGCAGCCTCGACAGGGGAGATCAGCCCCAGCATTTT. Its translation is CASSLDRGDQPQHF. The genes are TRBV4-2 and TRBJ1-5; 8 positions match TRBD1. This CDR3 spans 14 amino acids. J gave up 5 bases and V 4 bases, and 4 bases lay outside the gene matches. Germline loops: CDR1 LGHNA, CDR2 YNFKEQ.

This clone was picked up one time. The chain couples TRBV5-1 to TRBJ2-3; tentative D call: TRBD1 (6 bases). This CDR3 spans 19 amino acids. Germline loops: CDR1 SGHRS, CDR2 YFSETQ. V was cut by 5 bases and J by 0 bases, with 25 bases left in between. The CDR3 nucleotides read TGCGCCAGCAGAGAAACCGGGACACCTCGCTTAACTAGCACAGATACGCAGTATTTT. This sequence encodes CASRETGTPRLTSTDTQYF.

This sequence joins TRBV27 and TRBJ1-5, with D possibly matching TRBD1 (5 bases). V lost 7 bases to trimming and J lost 5 bases, with 9 bases between them. The CDR3 totals 12 residues. Germline lookup yields CDR1 MNHEY and CDR2 SMNVEV (reference sequence). CDR3 amino acids: CASTTEHQPQHF. The CDR3 nucleotides are TGTGCCAGCACGACAGAACATCAGCCCCAGCATTTT.

This sequence joins TRBV5-1 and TRBJ1-4, with a tentative D call TRBD1 (5 bases). Trimming took off 0 bases at V and 7 bases at J, with 13 bases between the two ends. This CDR3 is built from 15 residues. Germline V gene lookup returns CDR1 SGHRS and CDR2 YFSETQ. CDR3 protein: CASSLGDGGSEKLFF. CDR3 DNA: TGCGCCAGCAGCTTGGGGGACGGCGGGAGTGAAAAACTGTTTTTT.

This clone was picked up a small number of times. The rearrangement joins TRBV12-5 to TRBJ2-3; D may be TRBD1 (6 bases). Germline CDR1 LGHNT, CDR2 FRNRAP. The CDR3 spans 17 residues. Trimming took 7 bases from V and 5 from J, leaving 25 bases between them. The CDR3 sequence is CASDLGWGQIELDTQYF. CDR3 DNA sequence: TGTGCTAGTGACCTGGGTTGGGGACAAATCGAACTAGATACGCAGTATTTT.

V gene TRBV9 combines with J gene TRBJ2-2; D gene ambiguous. Trimming removed 0 bases at V and 2 bases at J, with 5 bases between. Germline V lookup: CDR1 SGDLS, CDR2 YYNGEE. This CDR3 spans 14 amino acids. CDR3 in amino acids: CASSVDPNTGELFF. CDR3 DNA sequence: TGTGCCAGCAGCGTAGATCCTAACACCGGGGAGCTGTTTTTT.

The chain combines TRBV30 with TRBJ2-3, with 7 bases lining up with TRBD2. The junction had 16 bases not matched to a gene; V was cut back by 4 bases and J by 0 bases. The CDR3 totals 18 residues. CDR1 is GTSNPN, CDR2 SVGIG, per germline (reference sequence). CDR3 in DNA: TGTGCCTGGACTCTGGGGGGGGGAGCCGTACTAAGCACAGATACGCAGTATTTT. Its protein product is CAWTLGGGAVLSTDTQYF. Using reference TRBV30 and TRBJ2-3 for the parts outside the CDR3, the full variable domain is SQTIHQWPATLVQPVGSPLSLECTVEGTSNPNLYWYRQAAGRGLQLLFYSVGIGQISSEVPQNLSASRPQDRQFILSSKKLLLSDSGFYLCAWTLGGGAVLSTDTQYFGPGTRLTVL.

The chain joins TRBV19 to TRBJ1-6, with a tentative D call TRBD1 (6 bases). There are 16 residues in the CDR3. Trimming took 0 bases from V and 4 from J, leaving 10 bases between them. Germline V lookup: CDR1 LNHDA, CDR2 SQIVND (reference sequence). This CDR3 reads CASSIDLGGYNSPLHF. In DNA form, the CDR3 reads TGTGCCAGTAGTATAGATCTAGGGGGATATAATTCACCCCTCCACTTT.

J is TRBJ2-5 and V is TRBV7-9; unclear D gene. The CDR3 has 11 residues. CDR1 and CDR2 (germline): SEHNR, FQNEAQ (reference sequence). The V end was cut by 3 bases, the J end by 5 bases, with 4 bases between. The CDR3 DNA follows: TGTGCCAGCAGCTTCGGGGAGACCCAGTACTTC. Translated, it gives CASSFGETQYF.

Written as DNA, the CDR3 is TGTGCCAGCAGCGTAGGACAGACAACCTACGAGCAGTACTTC. As protein: CASSVGQTTYEQYF. The chain carries TRBV9 and TRBJ2-7; tentatively, D is TRBD1 (5 bases). V was trimmed by 0 bases and J by 2 bases, leaving 9 bases between them. The V gene's germline CDR1 is SGDLS and CDR2 YYNGEE. The CDR3 covers 14 residues.